This paragraph reports one T cell receptor (beta chain). The repertoire was sequenced with immunoSEQ multiplex PCR; TCRdb's copy has only in-frame clones and lacks some. The sample shows some 83,000 clones, around 85% of them seen only once. This specimen belongs to a study of blood T cell repertoires in COVID-19. The germline V gene encodes CDR1 MNHEY and CDR2 SVGAGI. Trimming removed 7 bases from V and 5 bases from J, with 8 bases in between. The CDR3 is 12 amino acids. The receptor was isolated from a man older than 75 in a cohort sampled during active COVID-19. What was sequenced was peripheral blood. The V call is TRBV6-5, the J call TRBJ2-2; no definite D call. Here the CDR3 reads CASMRKTGELFF. For the CDR3, the DNA is TGTGCCAGCATGAGGAAGACCGGGGAGCTGTTTTTT.